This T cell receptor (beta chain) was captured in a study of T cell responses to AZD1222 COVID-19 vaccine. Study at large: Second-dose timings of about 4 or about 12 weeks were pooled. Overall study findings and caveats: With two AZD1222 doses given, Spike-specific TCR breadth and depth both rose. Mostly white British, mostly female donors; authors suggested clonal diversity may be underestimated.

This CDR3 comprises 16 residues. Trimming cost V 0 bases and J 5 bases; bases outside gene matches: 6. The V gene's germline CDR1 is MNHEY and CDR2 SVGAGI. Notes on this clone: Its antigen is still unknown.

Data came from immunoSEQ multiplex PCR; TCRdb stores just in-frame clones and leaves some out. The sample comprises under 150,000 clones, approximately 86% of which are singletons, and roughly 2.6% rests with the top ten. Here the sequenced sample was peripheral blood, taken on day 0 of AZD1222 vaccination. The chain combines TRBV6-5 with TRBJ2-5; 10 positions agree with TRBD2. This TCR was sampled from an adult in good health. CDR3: CASSYSVTSGLETQYF. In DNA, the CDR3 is TGTGCCAGCAGTTACTCGGTGACTAGCGGGCTCGAGACCCAGTACTTC.